This T cell receptor beta chain emerged from a study of cytomegalovirus exposure and HLA in healthy donors. Study-level results: One later analysis reportedly identified an Asian-associated ancestry cluster that showed fewer N-insertions than the approximately 600-donor mean. A later analysis reported that several of the most significant clusters appeared to be linked to common viral pathogens, among them Epstein-Barr virus. It was reported that TCR beta sequences correctly inferred the HLA-A and HLA-B alleles for most subjects. Specific recognition of CMV antigens was confirmed in vitro for a few chains (all CMV-associated).

Turning to this clone: As yet, its antigen is unknown.

PCR employed 60 Vbeta and 13 Jbeta primers. The table came from immunoSEQ multiplex PCR; TCRdb's copy has only in-frame clones and leaves some out. The sample lists more than 150,000 clones; 65% to 90% were seen once. The germline gives CDR1 SEHNR, CDR2 FQNEAQ (reference sequence). The junction had 9 bases not matched to a gene; V was cut back by 5 bases and J by 4 bases. The CDR3 sequence is 15 residues long. This receptor was identified in a man aged 35-49 years in good health and CMV-seropositive. The chain joins TRBV7-9 to TRBJ2-5, with 8 bases aligning to TRBD1. Sequenced: PBMCs. This CDR3 reads CASSTRTGRGETQYF. CDR3 nucleotide sequence: TGTGCCAGCAGCACCCGGACAGGGAGAGGAGAGACCCAGTACTTC. The full variable domain, its missing parts supplied by reference TRBV7-9 and TRBJ2-5, is DTGVSQNPRHKITKRGQNVTFRCDPISEHNRLYWYRQTLGQGPEFLTYFQNEAQLEKSRLLSDRFSAERPKGSFSTLEIQRTEQGDSAMYLCASSTRTGRGETQYFGPGTRLLVL.